Shown below are 10 T cell receptor beta chains from a single sample sequenced in a study of cytomegalovirus exposure and HLA in healthy donors. Amplification used 60 Vbeta primers and 13 Jbeta primers. Assay: immunoSEQ multiplex PCR; the TCRdb copy retains only in-frame clones and omits some. The table has approximately 120,000 clones, around 82% seen once; the top ten hold 9.5% to 13%. The sequenced sample was PBMCs. The receptors stem from a man in his thirties or forties in good health and CMV-seropositive.

The CDR3 DNA reads TGTGCCAGCAGCCTAATGCGCAATCAGCCCCAGCATTTT. It codes for CASSLMRNQPQHF. This chain links TRBV27 with TRBJ1-5; D is unclear. With 6 bases removed from V and 2 bases from J, the gap between germline ends came to 8 bases. CDR3 length: 13 residues. Germline CDR1 reads MNHEY; CDR2 reads SMNVEV (reference sequence).

The rearrangement joins TRBV6-5 to TRBJ2-3, with 10 positions matching TRBD2. V trimming: 6 bases; J trimming: 2 bases; junction bases outside the gene matches: 5. Looked up from germline, CDR1 is MNHEY and CDR2 is SVGAGI. The CDR3 sequence is 15 residues long. CDR3 sequence: CASSRLAGHTDTQYF. CDR3 in DNA: TGTGCCAGCAGCCGACTAGCGGGTCACACAGATACGCAGTATTTT.

The V call is TRBV27, the J call TRBJ2-7; maybe TRBD2 (5 bases). The germline V gene has CDR1 MNHEY and CDR2 SMNVEV (reference sequence). CDR3 length: 14 residues. V was shortened by 3 bases and J by 3 bases, with 12 bases between the two germline ends. The CDR3 bases are TGTGCCAGCAGTTTGTGGACTGGGAGCTACGAGCAGTACTTC. Its protein product is CASSLWTGSYEQYF.

This sequence joins TRBV4-1 and TRBJ2-7, with no clear D. Germline V gene lookup returns CDR1 MGHRA and CDR2 YSYEKL. Trimming cost V 2 bases and J 6 bases, with 11 bases left between them. This CDR3 spans 13 amino acids. The DNA of the CDR3 is TGCGCCAGCAGCCAATTTCTTGGAGTCGAGCAGTACTTC. Protein sequence: CASSQFLGVEQYF.

This chain uses TRBV5-1 with TRBJ2-2; a weak D match, TRBD2 (7 bases). The CDR3 loop spans 14 amino acids. Germline loops: CDR1 SGHRS, CDR2 YFSETQ. Trimming took 4 bases from V and 6 from J, leaving 13 bases between them. As DNA, the CDR3 is TGCGCCAGCAGCCCCGCCGGGGGGCCCGGGGAGCTGTTTTTT. Translating gives CASSPAGGPGELFF.

The chain carries TRBV30 and TRBJ2-1; D is undetermined. This CDR3 is 14 amino acids long. The ends were cut back, 2 bases at V and 7 bases at J, with 15 bases in the middle. Germline V lookup: CDR1 GTSNPN, CDR2 SVGIG (reference sequence). The CDR3 DNA reads as TGTGCCTGGAGTTCAACACCCGAAGTAAATGAGCAGTTCTTC. Its translation is CAWSSTPEVNEQFF.

This clone was seen just once. The chain recombines TRBV9 with TRBJ1-2; 8 positions agree with TRBD1. The CDR3 runs 12 residues. Germline values: CDR1 SGDLS, CDR2 YYNGEE. V dropped 6 bases and J dropped 6; count of bases not matched to a gene: 4. In DNA form, the CDR3 reads TGTGCCAGCAAGGACAGGGTCGATGGCTACACCTTC. This gives the protein CASKDRVDGYTF. Based on the CDR3 plus reference TRBV9 and TRBJ1-2, the full variable domain is DSGVTQTPKHLITATGQRVTLRCSPRSGDLSVYWYQQSLDQGLQFLIQYYNGEERAKGNILERFSAQQFPDLHSELNLSSLELGDSALYFCASKDRVDGYTFGSGTRLTVV.

The V and J genes are TRBV7-2 and TRBJ2-7, with D hard to call. There are 15 residues in the CDR3. V dropped 0 bases and J dropped 0 bases, with 9 bases sitting between them. Germline CDR1 SGHTA, CDR2 FQGNSA. CDR3 DNA sequence: TGTGCCAGCAGCTTAGCGCCGACACTCTCCTACGAGCAGTACTTC. Residues: CASSLAPTLSYEQYF. Using reference TRBV7-2 and TRBJ2-7 for the parts outside the CDR3, the full variable domain is GAGVSQSPSNKVTEKGKDVELRCDPISGHTALYWYRQSLGQGLEFLIYFQGNSAPDKSGLPSDRFSAERTGGSVSTLTIQRTQQEDSAVYLCASSLAPTLSYEQYFGPGTRLTVT.

CDR3: CATSIRGNYGYTF. CDR3 DNA: TGTGCCACCAGCATCAGGGGGAACTATGGCTACACCTTC. This rearrangement joins TRBV15 to TRBJ1-2; TRBD1 matches 7 bases. The germline CDR1 and CDR2 sequences are LNHNV and YYDKDF (reference sequence). There are 13 residues in the CDR3. Trimming took 4 bases from V and 2 from J; bases not matched to a gene: 1. The full variable domain, with the rest looked up from reference TRBV15 and TRBJ1-2, is DAMVIQNPRYQVTQFGKPVTLSCSQTLNHNVMYWYQQKSSQAPKLLFHYYDKDFNNEADTPDNFQSRRPNTSFCFLDIRSPGLGDTAMYLCATSIRGNYGYTFGSGTRLTVV.

The chain joins TRBV7-9 to TRBJ2-1; a weak D match, TRBD2 (6 bases). Between the trimmed V and J ends, which lost 4 bases and 0 bases, there was a span of 7 bases. CDR3 length: 14 amino acids. From germline, CDR1 is SEHNR and CDR2 FQNEAQ (reference sequence). The CDR3 spells CASSYSGSYNEQFF. Here the CDR3 DNA reads TGTGCCAGCAGCTATAGCGGCTCCTACAATGAGCAGTTCTTC.